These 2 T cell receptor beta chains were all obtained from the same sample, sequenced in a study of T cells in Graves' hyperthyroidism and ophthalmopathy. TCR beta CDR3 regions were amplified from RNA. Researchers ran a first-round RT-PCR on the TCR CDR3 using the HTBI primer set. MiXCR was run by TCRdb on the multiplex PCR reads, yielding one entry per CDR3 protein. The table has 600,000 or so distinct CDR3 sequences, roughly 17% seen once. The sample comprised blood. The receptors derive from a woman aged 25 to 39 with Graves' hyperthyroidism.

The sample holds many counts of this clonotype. The CDR3 DNA follows: TGTGCCAGCAGTTTATCGGTAAGGTACGAGCAGTACTTC. This translates into CASSLSVRYEQYF. The chain couples TRBV27 to TRBJ2-7; D not resolved. The CDR3 covers 13 residues. V was cut by 0 bases and J by 4 bases, with 7 bases left in between. In germline, CDR1 is MNHEY, CDR2 SMNVEV (reference sequence).

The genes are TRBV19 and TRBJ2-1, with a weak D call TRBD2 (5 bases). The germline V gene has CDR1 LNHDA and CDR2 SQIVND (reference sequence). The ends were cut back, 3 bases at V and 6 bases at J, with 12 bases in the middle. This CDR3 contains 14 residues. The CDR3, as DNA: TGTGCCAGTAGTATTACCCGGGCGGGCAATGAGCAGTTCTTC. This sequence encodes CASSITRAGNEQFF.